This entry describes one T cell receptor beta chain. Germline V gene sequence: CDR1 LNHNV, CDR2 YYDKDF (reference sequence). This CDR3 contains 13 residues. The V end was cut by 0 bases, the J end by 10 bases, with 12 bases between. The sample comes from a study of T cell changes during pregnancy in multiple sclerosis. TCRdb's table, derived via immunoSEQ multiplex PCR, lists solely in-frame clones and lacks some. The table lists 55,000 to 85,000 clones, around 90% of them singletons. V and J are TRBV15 and TRBJ1-1; D possibly corresponds to TRBD1 (5 bases). The TCR sequence derives from a female donor with multiple sclerosis, enrolled in a pregnancy study. Sequenced here: CD4+ T cells from peripheral blood mononuclear cells, sampled after pregnancy. CDR3 in DNA: TGTGCCACCAGCAGAGATTTGGGGGAGGGAGCTTTCTTT. Translated: CATSRDLGEGAFF.